This T cell receptor (beta chain) was identified in a study of T cell responses to AZD1222 COVID-19 vaccine. General observations from the study: Of the AZD1222 recipients, only 5 to 7 were seropositive at baseline. Spike-spanning, vaccine-associated CD4 TCRs were dominant at 160-218 and 743-854.

Regarding this clone: The antigen is unknown.

The method was immunoSEQ multiplex PCR; TCRdb's version includes in-frame clones alone and lacks a portion of them. The sample carries 130,000 to 150,000 clones, around 93% recorded once. Analyses pooled second doses at about 4 or about 12 weeks. The CDR3 sequence is 13 residues long. The V gene lost 7 bases and the J gene lost 3 bases, with 13 bases spanning the gap. CDR1 is MNHNY, CDR2 SVGAGI, per germline (reference sequence). This chain links TRBV6-6 with TRBJ2-7; a possible D gene is TRBD1 (5 bases). The sample consisted of peripheral blood, taken 28 days after the second AZD1222 dose. The receptor's source is an adult who received the AZD1222 COVID-19 vaccine. CDR3 in amino acids: CASTTQVSYEQYF. The CDR3 DNA follows: TGTGCCAGCACTACACAGGTCAGCTACGAGCAGTACTTC.